This T cell receptor beta chain was obtained from a study of T cells in Graves' hyperthyroidism and ophthalmopathy. This clonotype was counted a few times. Its antigen remains unidentified. Uncontrolled infections, other autoimmune diseases, pregnancy or lactation led to exclusion of patients. Whole-study findings and limits: Among clonotypes expanded in thyroid above 0.001, most were also found in blood.

Germline assignment: CDR1 KGHSH and CDR2 LQKENI. Germline trimming cut 4 bases from V and 1 base from J; bases unmatched to any gene: 5. This CDR3 contains 15 residues. Using RNA transcripts as the source, TCR beta CDR3 regions were amplified. Using the HTBI primer set, a first-round RT-PCR was run on the TCR CDR3. One entry per CDR3 protein results from TCRdb running MiXCR on the multiplex PCR reads. Of under 400,000 distinct CDR3 sequences listed, 21% were seen once; the top ten hold less than 65%. This receptor was taken from a woman aged 50 to 60 with Graves' hyperthyroidism. Sequenced: blood. The V and J genes are TRBV18 and TRBJ2-5; 8 bases line up with TRBD2. CDR3 coding DNA: TGTGCCAGCTCACTTCAAGCGGGAGCCCAAGAGACCCAGTACTTC. Translating gives CASSLQAGAQETQYF.